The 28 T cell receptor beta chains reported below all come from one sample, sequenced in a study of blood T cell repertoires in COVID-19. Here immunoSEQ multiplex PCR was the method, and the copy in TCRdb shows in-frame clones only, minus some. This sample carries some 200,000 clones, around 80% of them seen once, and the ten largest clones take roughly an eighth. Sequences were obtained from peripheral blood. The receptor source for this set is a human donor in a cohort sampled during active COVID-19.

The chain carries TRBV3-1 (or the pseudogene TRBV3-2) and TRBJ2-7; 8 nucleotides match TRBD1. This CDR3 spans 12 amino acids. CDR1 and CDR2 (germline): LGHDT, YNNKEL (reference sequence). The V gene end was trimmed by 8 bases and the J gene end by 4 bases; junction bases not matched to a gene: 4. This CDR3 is CASGDRGYEQYF. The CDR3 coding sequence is TGTGCCAGCGGAGACAGGGGATACGAGCAGTACTTC.

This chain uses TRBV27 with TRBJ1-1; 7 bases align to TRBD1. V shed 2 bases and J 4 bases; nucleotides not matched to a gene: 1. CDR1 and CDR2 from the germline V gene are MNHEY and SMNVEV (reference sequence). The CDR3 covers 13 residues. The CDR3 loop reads CASSLKGATEAFF. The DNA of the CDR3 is TGTGCCAGCAGTTTAAAGGGGGCCACTGAAGCTTTCTTT.

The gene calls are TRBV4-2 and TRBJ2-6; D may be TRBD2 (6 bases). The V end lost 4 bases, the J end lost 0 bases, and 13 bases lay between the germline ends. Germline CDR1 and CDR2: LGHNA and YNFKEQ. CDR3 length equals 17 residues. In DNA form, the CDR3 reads TGTGCCAGCAGCCTCGCGGGACGGGCCTCTGGGGCCAACGTCCTGACTTTC. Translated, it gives CASSLAGRASGANVLTF.

The CDR3 DNA follows: TGTGCCAGCAGCCTCACTAGCGGGAAGACCGGGGAGCTGTTTTTT. Translated: CASSLTSGKTGELFF. The chain uses TRBV7-2 and TRBJ2-2, with TRBD2 identical over 10 bases. The germline CDR1 and CDR2 sequences are SGHTA and FQGNSA. V lost 5 bases and J lost 5; bases outside the gene matches: 5. The length of the CDR3 is 15 residues. Full variable domain (outside the CDR3, taken from reference TRBV7-2 and TRBJ2-2): GAGVSQSPSNKVTEKGKDVELRCDPISGHTALYWYRQSLGQGLEFLIYFQGNSAPDKSGLPSDRFSAERTGGSVSTLTIQRTQQEDSAVYLCASSLTSGKTGELFFGEGSRLTVL.

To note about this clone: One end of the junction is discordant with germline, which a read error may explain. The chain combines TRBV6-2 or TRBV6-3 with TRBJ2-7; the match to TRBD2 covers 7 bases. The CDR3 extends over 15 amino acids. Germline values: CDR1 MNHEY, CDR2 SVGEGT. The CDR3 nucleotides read TGTGCCAGCAGTGACTCGGGACTACCATCCTACGAGCAGTACTTC. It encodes CASSDSGLPSYEQYF.

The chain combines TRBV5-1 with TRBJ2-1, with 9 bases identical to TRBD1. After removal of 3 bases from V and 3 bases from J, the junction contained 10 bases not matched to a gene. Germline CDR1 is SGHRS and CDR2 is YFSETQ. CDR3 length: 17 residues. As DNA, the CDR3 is TGCGCCAGCAGCTCCAGTCTGCTGGGACAGGGCTACAATGAGCAGTTCTTC. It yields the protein CASSSSLLGQGYNEQFF.

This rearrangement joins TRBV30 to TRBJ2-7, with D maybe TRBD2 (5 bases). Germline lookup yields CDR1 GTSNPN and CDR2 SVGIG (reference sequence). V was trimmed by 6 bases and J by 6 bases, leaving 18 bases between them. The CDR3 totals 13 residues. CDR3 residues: CACSRGGLGEQYF. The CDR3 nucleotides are TGTGCCTGCTCCCGTGGAGGTCTCGGCGAGCAGTACTTC.

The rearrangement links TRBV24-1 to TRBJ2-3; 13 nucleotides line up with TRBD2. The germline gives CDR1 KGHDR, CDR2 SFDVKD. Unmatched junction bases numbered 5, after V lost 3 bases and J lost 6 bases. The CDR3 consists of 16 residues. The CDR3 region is CATSDIGTSGKDTQYF. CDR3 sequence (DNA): TGTGCCACCAGTGATATCGGGACTAGCGGGAAGGATACGCAGTATTTT.

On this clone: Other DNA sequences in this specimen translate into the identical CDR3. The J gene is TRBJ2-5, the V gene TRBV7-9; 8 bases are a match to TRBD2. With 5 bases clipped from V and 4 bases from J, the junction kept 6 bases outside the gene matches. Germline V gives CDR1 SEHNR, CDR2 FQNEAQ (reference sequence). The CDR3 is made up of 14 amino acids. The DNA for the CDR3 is TGTGCCAGCAGCCCGAGCGGGGGAGGAGAGACCCAGTACTTC. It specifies CASSPSGGGETQYF.

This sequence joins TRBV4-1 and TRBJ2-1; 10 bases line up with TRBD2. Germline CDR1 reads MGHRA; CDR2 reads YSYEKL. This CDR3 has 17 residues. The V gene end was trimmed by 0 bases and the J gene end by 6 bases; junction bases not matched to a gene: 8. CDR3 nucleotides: TGCGCCAGCAGCCAAGATCGTTCCAGCGGGAGGGGCAATGAGCAGTTCTTC. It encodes CASSQDRSSGRGNEQFF.

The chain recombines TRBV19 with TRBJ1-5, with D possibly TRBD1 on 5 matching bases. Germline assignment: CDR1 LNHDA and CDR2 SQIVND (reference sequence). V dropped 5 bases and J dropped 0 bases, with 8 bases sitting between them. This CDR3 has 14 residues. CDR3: CASSLTVSNQPQHF. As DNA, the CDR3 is TGTGCCAGTAGTTTGACAGTTAGCAATCAGCCCCAGCATTTT.

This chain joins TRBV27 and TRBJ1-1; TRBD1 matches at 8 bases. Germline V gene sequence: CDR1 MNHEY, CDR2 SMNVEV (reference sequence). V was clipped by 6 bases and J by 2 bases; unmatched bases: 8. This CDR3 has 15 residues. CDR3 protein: CASRRTGSPNTEAFF. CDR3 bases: TGTGCCAGCAGGCGGACAGGGTCCCCCAACACTGAAGCTTTCTTT.

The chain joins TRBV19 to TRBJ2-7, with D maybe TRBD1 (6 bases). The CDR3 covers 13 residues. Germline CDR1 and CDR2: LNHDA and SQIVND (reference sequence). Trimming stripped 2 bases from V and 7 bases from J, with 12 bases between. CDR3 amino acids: CASSITGQGEQYF. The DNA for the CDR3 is TGTGCCAGTAGTATAACAGGGCAGGGGGAGCAGTACTTC.

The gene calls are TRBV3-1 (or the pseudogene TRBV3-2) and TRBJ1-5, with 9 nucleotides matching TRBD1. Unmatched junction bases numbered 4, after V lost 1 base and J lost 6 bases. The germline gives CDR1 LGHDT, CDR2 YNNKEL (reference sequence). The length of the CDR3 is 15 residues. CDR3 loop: CASSQGTGAAQPQHF. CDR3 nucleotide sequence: TGTGCCAGCAGCCAAGGGACAGGGGCGGCTCAGCCCCAGCATTTT.

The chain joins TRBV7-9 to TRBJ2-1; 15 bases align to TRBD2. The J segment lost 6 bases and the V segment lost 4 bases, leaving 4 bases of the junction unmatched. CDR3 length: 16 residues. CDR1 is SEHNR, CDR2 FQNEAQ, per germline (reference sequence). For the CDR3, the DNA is TGTGCCAGCAGCTCCGGGACTAGCGGGAGGCGCAATGAGCAGTTCTTC. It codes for CASSSGTSGRRNEQFF.

CDR3 nucleotides: TGTGCCAGCAGCCCCTTACTGGGGACTAGCGGGGGAACCTACGAGCAGTACTTC. Residues: CASSPLLGTSGGTYEQYF. The chain uses TRBV7-8 and TRBJ2-7; the match to TRBD2 covers 14 bases. CDR3 size: 18 residues. Germline V gene lookup returns CDR1 SGHVS and CDR2 FQNEAQ. With 5 bases clipped from V and 2 bases from J, the junction kept 11 bases outside the gene matches.

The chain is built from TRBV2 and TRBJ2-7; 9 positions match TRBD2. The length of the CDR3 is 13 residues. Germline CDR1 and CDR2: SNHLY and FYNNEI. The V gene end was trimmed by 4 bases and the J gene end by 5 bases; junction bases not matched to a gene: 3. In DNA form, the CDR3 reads TGTGCCAGCAGTGGTCTAGCGGGAAACGAGCAGTACTTC. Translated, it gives CASSGLAGNEQYF. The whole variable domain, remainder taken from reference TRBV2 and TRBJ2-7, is EPEVTQTPSHQVTQMGQEVILRCVPISNHLYFYWYRQILGQKVEFLVSFYNNEISEKSEIFDDQFSVERPDGSNFTLKIRSTKLEDSAMYFCASSGLAGNEQYFGPGTRLTVT.

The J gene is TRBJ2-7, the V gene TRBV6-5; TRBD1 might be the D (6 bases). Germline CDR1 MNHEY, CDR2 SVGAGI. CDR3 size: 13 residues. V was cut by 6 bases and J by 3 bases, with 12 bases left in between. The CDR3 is CASRNREIYEQYF. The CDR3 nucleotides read TGTGCCAGCAGAAACAGGGAAATCTACGAGCAGTACTTC.

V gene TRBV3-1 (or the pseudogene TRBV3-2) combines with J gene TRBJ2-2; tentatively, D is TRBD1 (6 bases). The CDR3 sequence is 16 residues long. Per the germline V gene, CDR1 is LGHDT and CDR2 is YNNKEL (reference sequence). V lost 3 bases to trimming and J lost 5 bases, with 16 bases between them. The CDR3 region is CASSQGWGLGTGELFF. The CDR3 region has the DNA TGTGCCAGCAGCCAGGGATGGGGGCTGGGGACCGGGGAGCTGTTTTTT.

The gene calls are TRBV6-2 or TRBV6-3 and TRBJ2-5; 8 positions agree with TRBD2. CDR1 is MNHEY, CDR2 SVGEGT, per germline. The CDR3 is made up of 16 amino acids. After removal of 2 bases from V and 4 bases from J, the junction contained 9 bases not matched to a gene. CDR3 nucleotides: TGTGCCAGCAGTTACACCCTAGCGGCGGGGGGAGAGACCCAGTACTTC. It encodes CASSYTLAAGGETQYF.

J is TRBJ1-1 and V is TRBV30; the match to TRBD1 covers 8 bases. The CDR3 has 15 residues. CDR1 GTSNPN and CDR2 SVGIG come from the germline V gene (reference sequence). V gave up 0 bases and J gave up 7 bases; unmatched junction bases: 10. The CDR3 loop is CAWSVLRQGASEAFF. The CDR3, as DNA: TGTGCCTGGAGTGTACTGCGCCAGGGGGCGAGTGAAGCTTTCTTT.

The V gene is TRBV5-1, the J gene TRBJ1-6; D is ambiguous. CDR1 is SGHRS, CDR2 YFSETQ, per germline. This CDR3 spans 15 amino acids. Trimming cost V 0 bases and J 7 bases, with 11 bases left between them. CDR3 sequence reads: CASSLGATSNSPLHF. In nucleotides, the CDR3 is TGCGCCAGCAGCTTGGGAGCGACCTCCAATTCACCCCTCCACTTT. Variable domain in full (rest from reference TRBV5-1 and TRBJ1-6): KAGVTQTPRYLIKTRGQQVTLSCSPISGHRSVSWYQQTPGQGLQFLFEYFSETQRNKGNFPGRFSGRQFSNSRSEMNVSTLELGDSALYLCASSLGATSNSPLHFGNGTRLTVT.

Here the CDR3 reads CASSLVVAGDTDTQYF. CDR3 nucleotides: TGTGCCAGCAGCTTAGTCGTCGCGGGAGACACAGATACGCAGTATTTT. This chain connects TRBV7-9 to TRBJ2-3; 7 positions match TRBD2. Germline V gene lookup returns CDR1 SEHNR and CDR2 FQNEAQ (reference sequence). V was clipped by 1 base and J by 2 bases; unmatched bases: 6. The CDR3 has 16 residues.

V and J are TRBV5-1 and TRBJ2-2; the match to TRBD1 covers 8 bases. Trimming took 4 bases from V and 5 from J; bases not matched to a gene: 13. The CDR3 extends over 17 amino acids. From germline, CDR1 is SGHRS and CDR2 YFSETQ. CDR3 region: CASSGGVVRGQTGELFF. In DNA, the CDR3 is TGCGCCAGCAGCGGTGGAGTTGTCAGGGGGCAGACCGGGGAGCTGTTTTTT.

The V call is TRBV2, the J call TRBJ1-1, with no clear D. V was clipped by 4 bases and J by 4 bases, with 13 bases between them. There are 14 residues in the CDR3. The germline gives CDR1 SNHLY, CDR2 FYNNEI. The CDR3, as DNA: TGTGCCAGCAGTGTCGGGGAGAGGAGCACTGAAGCTTTCTTT. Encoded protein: CASSVGERSTEAFF. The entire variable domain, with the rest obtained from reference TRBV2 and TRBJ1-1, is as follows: EPEVTQTPSHQVTQMGQEVILRCVPISNHLYFYWYRQILGQKVEFLVSFYNNEISEKSEIFDDQFSVERPDGSNFTLKIRSTKLEDSAMYFCASSVGERSTEAFFGQGTRLTVV.

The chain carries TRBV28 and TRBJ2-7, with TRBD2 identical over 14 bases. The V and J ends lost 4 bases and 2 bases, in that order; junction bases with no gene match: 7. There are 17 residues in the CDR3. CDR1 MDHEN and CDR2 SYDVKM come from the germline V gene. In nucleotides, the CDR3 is TGTGCCAGCAGTTCCTCCGGGACTAGCGGGAGACCCTACGAGCAGTACTTC. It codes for CASSSSGTSGRPYEQYF.

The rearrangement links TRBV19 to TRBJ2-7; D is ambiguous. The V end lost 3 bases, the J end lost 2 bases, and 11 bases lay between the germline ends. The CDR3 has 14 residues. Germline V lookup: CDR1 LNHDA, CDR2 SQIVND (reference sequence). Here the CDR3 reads CASSISQAPYEQYF. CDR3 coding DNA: TGTGCCAGTAGTATTAGTCAGGCACCCTACGAGCAGTACTTC.

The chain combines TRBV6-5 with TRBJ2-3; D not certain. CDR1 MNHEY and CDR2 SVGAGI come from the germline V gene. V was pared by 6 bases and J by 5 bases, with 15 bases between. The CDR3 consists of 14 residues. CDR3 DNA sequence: TGTGCCAGCAGCACCGAGAGGCAGCTAGATACGCAGTATTTT. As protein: CASSTERQLDTQYF.